This T cell receptor beta chain is drawn from a study of blood T cells in healthy people across ages. The V gene lost 2 bases and the J gene lost 0 bases, with 11 bases spanning the gap. This CDR3 comprises 15 residues. CDR1 and CDR2 from the germline V gene are MGHDK and SYGVNS. A few counts support this clonotype. Primed by a sample-barcoded 5' primer and a J-beta primer mix, a second PCR proceeded for about 6 to 11 cycles. TCRdb processed the 5' RACE reads anew with MiXCR; each CDR3 protein has one entry. The profile shows over a million distinct CDR3 sequences, 40% to 50% of them singletons. This chain links TRBV25-1 with TRBJ2-7, with unresolved D. The sample consisted of blood. This sequence was found in a woman aged 55 to 70 in good health. The DNA of the CDR3 is TGTGCCAGCAGTGAAGGGTCGCAGAACTCCTACGAGCAGTACTTC. It specifies CASSEGSQNSYEQYF.